This TCR beta chain was obtained from a study of blood T cell repertoires in COVID-19 (dated by TCRdb to about 2020). For context, the study as a whole: Collaborator samples came from the United States, Italy and Spain and covered acute and convalescent phases of COVID-19. Deeply sampled blood TCRbeta repertoires from subjects exposed to, actively infected with, or recovered from COVID-19 were included in the dataset. The samples were drawn from two sources: the first 160 participants of the ongoing ImmuneRACE study, and about 1,300 subjects contributed by 6 global collaborators. The prospective study material was composed of cDNA or gDNA derived from T cells, B-cell-depleted T cells, or PBMCs. The sample metadata nearly always contained a de-identified subject ID, COVID-19 status, age in years and sex. The repertoires were released in a freely available public database meant as a resource for research on the immune response to SARS-CoV-2. Where HLA class I and class II types were available, the types were taken from metadata supplied by the sample provider, not from assay-based typing.

Paper-wide results and their limitations: The quantity of clinical and demographic metadata differed by source and by participant and was supplied without curation.

Whole blood was collected in K2EDTA tubes by collaborating institutions according to the institutions' own protocols. For TCRbeta analysis, collaborators shipped samples in one of three forms: frozen whole blood, isolated PBMCs, or DNA extracted from either of those sample types. V is shortened by 4 bases, J by 1 base, and the region joining them spans 20 bases. The germline V gene yields SGHDN for CDR1 and FVKESK for CDR2. The CDR3, cysteine through phenylalanine, is 17 amino acids long. Only CDR3 DNA remains: 51 bases, in frame from the first base. TCRbeta CDR3 regions were amplified from genomic DNA by means of the immunoSEQ Assay, a bias-controlled multiplex PCR. The authors processed their data as follows. Nucleated cell counts per sample were estimated from amplification of reference gene primers within the assay. To quantify the absolute abundance of each unique TCRbeta CDR3 rearrangement, sequence reads were collapsed and filtered. For each sample, productive Simpson clonality was calculated as the square root of Simpson's diversity index across productive rearrangements. Not all clones reach the TCRdb copy of this immuneACCESS table, which keeps in-frame sequences only. Checked studies attribute under half of the gap to unresolved V genes and leave the rest unexplained. V and J calls and clone size are those listed in that table; D and trimming were worked out from the DNA. This sample lists about 280,000 clones; 85% were detected once. The top ten constitute 10% to 15% of the sample.

On this clone itself: It lacks a known antigen. No clone much larger than this one lies a single base away; base qualities are absent.

The specimen was peripheral blood. The chain is assembled from TRBV14 and TRBJ2-7, and the D gene may be TRBD2, 6 bases matching. The source is a human donor in a cohort sampled during active COVID-19. The DNA sequence is given as TGTGCCAGCAGCCCCCGGTCATCTATGGGGGGATCCTACGAGCAGTACTTC. Its product reads: CASSPRSSMGGSYEQYF.